Sequencing of this T cell receptor beta chain was carried out in a study of cytomegalovirus exposure and HLA in healthy donors (dated by TCRdb to 2016 to 2017). At the level of the whole study: According to a later analysis, one platform produced both the 100 to 150 validation repertoires and the roughly 660 repertoires of the first cohort. Besides the first cohort of 500 to 700 subjects, a separate validation cohort made up of about 120 different subjects was used. The study aimed to test whether signatures of past pathogen exposure could be identified by cataloging public T cell receptors. High-throughput TCR immunosequencing, statistical association of individual TCRs with disease status, and machine learning were combined to predict cytomegalovirus infection status.

Donors formed part of the validation cohort, which comprised over a hundred subjects and was distinct from the first cohort of under 850 subjects. CDR1 and CDR2 are drawn from the germline V gene: SGHAT, FQNNGV. The CDR3 holds 14 amino acids from the cysteine to the phenylalanine. Only the CDR3 DNA stays, 42 bases, in frame from base 1. The library relied on the immunoSEQ multiplex PCR assay. As for the authors' bioinformatics: A statistical classification framework was built to diagnose cytomegalovirus status from the catalog of TCR beta chain sequences. Imported from immuneACCESS, the table was reduced by TCRdb to in-frame sequences with V and J called. These copies leave out some clones; in studies compared against another copy, an unresolved V gene accounts for under half, and the cause of the remainder is not known. That table furnishes V, J and clone size, whereas the DNA furnished D and trimming. The sample table holds roughly 60,000 clones, of which about 93% were seen once. 2% to 2.5% of the sample rests with the top ten.

Note on this clone: Which antigen it targets is not known. The junction shows a germline mismatch at one end, possibly a read error.

Study-level results and caveats: Most TCR sequences were seen in very few donors, while some public TCRs were found in many individuals. In vitro tests confirmed that a few of the cytomegalovirus-associated TCR beta chains recognize cytomegalovirus antigens. Subsequent analysis determined that TCRs grouped into clusters in the first cohort also showed a tendency toward co-occurrence across the approximately 120 validation repertoires, and approximately 94% of cluster scores exceeded 0. A later analysis had no HLA typing for the validation cohort, so co-occurrence there was scored across all 110 or so repertoires. The classifier was reported to diagnose cytomegalovirus status with high specificity and sensitivity in both the original cohort and the validation cohort. It was suggested by the authors that the approach could potentially be generalized to other disease states and immunological phenotypes. The study listed 150 to 200 TCR beta chains as associated with cytomegalovirus.

The clonotype comes from a man between 18 and 35 years old in good health and CMV-seronegative. The chain links TRBV11-2 with TRBJ2-7; 6 matching bases give a weak D call of TRBD2. The sample comprised PBMCs. The CDR3 loop reads CASSLEGGLLRKDF. The nucleotide sequence is given as TGTGCCAGCAGCTTAGAAGGCGGACTACTCCGGAAGGACTTC.